A selection of T cell receptor beta chains follows, all from one sample in a study of T cell changes during pregnancy in multiple sclerosis. Method: immunoSEQ multiplex PCR; TCRdb's copy keeps in-frame clones and lacks some. The sample has around 55,000 clones, about 90% seen once. Here the sequenced sample was CD4+ T cells from peripheral blood mononuclear cells, taken in the first trimester of pregnancy. The receptor set was obtained from a female donor with multiple sclerosis, enrolled in a pregnancy study. CDR3s include the opening cysteine and the closing phenylalanine or tryptophan. Clone size is shown for a subset of rows, as once, few, many or a class of expanded clone.

v_call: TRBV2; clone_size: -; j_call: TRBJ1-1; cdr3_aa: CASTGEGKTEAFF
v_call: TRBV18; clone_size: once; j_call: TRBJ1-4; cdr3_aa: CASSPIRTPLIATNEKLFF
v_call: TRBV19; clone_size: -; j_call: TRBJ1-5; cdr3_aa: CASSGTGSEQPQHF
v_call: TRBV29-1; clone_size: -; j_call: TRBJ1-5; cdr3_aa: CSVKSLNQPQHF
v_call: TRBV19; clone_size: -; j_call: TRBJ1-1; cdr3_aa: CASSLVRPNTEAFF
v_call: TRBV30; clone_size: -; j_call: TRBJ1-6; cdr3_aa: CAWSVKGGRDSPLHF
v_call: TRBV28; clone_size: -; j_call: TRBJ2-5; cdr3_aa: CASSFRTGSQYF
v_call: TRBV12-5; clone_size: -; j_call: TRBJ2-1; cdr3_aa: CASGLGLAGGYNEQFF
v_call: TRBV7-2; clone_size: -; j_call: TRBJ1-2; cdr3_aa: CASSSTGPNGYTF
v_call: TRBV7-2; clone_size: -; j_call: TRBJ2-3; cdr3_aa: CASSLSGLAMGTDTQYF
v_call: TRBV7-3; clone_size: -; j_call: TRBJ2-2; cdr3_aa: CASSLRGANTGELFF
v_call: TRBV7-6; clone_size: -; j_call: TRBJ2-1; cdr3_aa: CASSLVLQGRQFF
v_call: TRBV29-1; clone_size: -; j_call: TRBJ1-1; cdr3_aa: CSVRPGMPF
v_call: TRBV29-1; clone_size: -; j_call: TRBJ2-5; cdr3_aa: CSALLGLAGAQETQYF
v_call: TRBV28; clone_size: once; j_call: TRBJ1-2; cdr3_aa: CASLPSQGRWYGYTF
v_call: TRBV11-3; clone_size: once; j_call: TRBJ1-3; cdr3_aa: CASSLEGRPGNTIYF
v_call: TRBV4-1; clone_size: -; j_call: TRBJ2-2; cdr3_aa: CASSQELAITGELFF
v_call: TRBV11-3; clone_size: medium-sized; j_call: TRBJ1-2; cdr3_aa: CASSLEGRNEDYGYTF
v_call: TRBV7-2; clone_size: once; j_call: TRBJ2-7; cdr3_aa: CASSLPPTYEQYF
v_call: TRBV5-1; clone_size: -; j_call: TRBJ2-7; cdr3_aa: CASSLVLAGYEQYF
v_call: TRBV10-3; clone_size: -; j_call: TRBJ1-2; cdr3_aa: CAIRTEANYGYTF
v_call: TRBV25-1; clone_size: -; j_call: TRBJ1-1; cdr3_aa: CASSAPLNTEAFF
v_call: TRBV4-3; clone_size: -; j_call: TRBJ2-4; cdr3_aa: CASSQDLAPAKNIQYF
v_call: TRBV15; clone_size: once; j_call: TRBJ1-1; cdr3_aa: CATSRDRLKNTEAFF
v_call: TRBV29-1; clone_size: -; j_call: TRBJ1-2; cdr3_aa: CSVEPPGVFGGYTF
v_call: TRBV7-3; clone_size: -; j_call: TRBJ2-5; cdr3_aa: CASSLKPRENQETQYF
v_call: TRBV28; clone_size: -; j_call: TRBJ2-1; cdr3_aa: CASRRGGVSYNEQFF
v_call: TRBV5-6; clone_size: once; j_call: TRBJ1-2; cdr3_aa: CASSRSGGELGYTF
v_call: TRBV5-4; clone_size: -; j_call: TRBJ2-3; cdr3_aa: CASSLAGTDTQYF
v_call: TRBV9; clone_size: -; j_call: TRBJ1-1; cdr3_aa: CASSAGQSNTEAFF
v_call: TRBV19; clone_size: -; j_call: TRBJ1-2; cdr3_aa: CASRWRDRDYGYTF
v_call: TRBV7-9; clone_size: -; j_call: TRBJ2-7; cdr3_aa: CASSLAQGLAETPYEQYF
v_call: TRBV10-3; clone_size: -; j_call: TRBJ1-5; cdr3_aa: CAISPGPSQPQHF
v_call: TRBV5-6; clone_size: -; j_call: TRBJ1-2; cdr3_aa: CASSPPRFYGYTF
v_call: TRBV2; clone_size: -; j_call: TRBJ1-6; cdr3_aa: CASSEAAGPNSPLHF
v_call: TRBV7-3; clone_size: -; j_call: TRBJ1-1; cdr3_aa: CASAEFLNTEAFF
v_call: TRBV5-1; clone_size: -; j_call: TRBJ2-7; cdr3_aa: CASSLLLGGFYEQYF
v_call: TRBV19; clone_size: -; j_call: TRBJ1-4; cdr3_aa: CASKGQAATNEKLFF
v_call: TRBV7-3; clone_size: -; j_call: TRBJ2-3; cdr3_aa: CASSYGLDHTQYF
v_call: TRBV5-1; clone_size: once; j_call: TRBJ2-3; cdr3_aa: CASSLLASGGSTDTQYF
v_call: TRBV6-1; clone_size: few; j_call: TRBJ1-4; cdr3_aa: CASRTRDSNEKLFF
v_call: TRBV5-4; clone_size: -; j_call: TRBJ1-4; cdr3_aa: CATQTATNEKLFF
v_call: TRBV11-2; clone_size: -; j_call: TRBJ2-2; cdr3_aa: CASSRSGLADTGELFF
v_call: TRBV21-1; clone_size: -; j_call: TRBJ2-3; cdr3_aa: CASSKGGSGRNTQYF
v_call: TRBV11-2; clone_size: -; j_call: TRBJ2-1; cdr3_aa: CASRGPSLNEQFF
v_call: TRBV28; clone_size: -; j_call: TRBJ2-1; cdr3_aa: CASSLGQGDNEQFF
v_call: TRBV5-4; clone_size: once; j_call: TRBJ1-1; cdr3_aa: CASSLERMNTEAFF
v_call: TRBV27; clone_size: -; j_call: TRBJ1-1; cdr3_aa: CASRRDRNTEAFF